The entry that follows covers one T cell receptor beta chain sequence. The source of the sample is a study of T cells after yellow fever vaccination. The germline V and J ends were trimmed by 4 bases and 6 bases, with 15 bases remaining between them. Germline V lookup: CDR1 DFQATT, CDR2 SNEGSKA (reference sequence). This CDR3 spans 14 amino acids. TCRdb redid the calling of the 5' RACE reads with MiXCR, one entry per CDR3 protein. The sample holds about 320,000 distinct CDR3 sequences, roughly 4.3% seen once. This receptor was taken from a man aged 18-30 years who received the YFV17D yellow fever vaccine. The V and J genes are TRBV20-1 and TRBJ1-4, with TRBD1 as a possible D gene (6 bases). The sample here was PBMCs, taken 15 days after the yellow fever booster vaccination. This CDR3 is CSATRGLGDEKLFF. The CDR3 nucleotides are TGCAGTGCTACTAGGGGGTTAGGGGATGAAAAACTGTTTTTT.